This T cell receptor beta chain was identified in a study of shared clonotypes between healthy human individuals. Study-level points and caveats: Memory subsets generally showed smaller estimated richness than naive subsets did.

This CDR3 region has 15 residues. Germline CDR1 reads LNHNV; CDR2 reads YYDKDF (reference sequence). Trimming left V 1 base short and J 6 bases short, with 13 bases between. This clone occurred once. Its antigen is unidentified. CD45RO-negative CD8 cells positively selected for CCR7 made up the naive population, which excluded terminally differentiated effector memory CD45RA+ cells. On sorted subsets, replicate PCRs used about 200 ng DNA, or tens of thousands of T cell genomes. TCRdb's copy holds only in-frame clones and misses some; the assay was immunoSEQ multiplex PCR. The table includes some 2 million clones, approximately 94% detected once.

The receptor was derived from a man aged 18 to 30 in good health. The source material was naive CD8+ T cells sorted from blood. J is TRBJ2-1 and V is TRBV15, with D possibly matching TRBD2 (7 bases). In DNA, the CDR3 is TGTGCCACCAGCAGAGTGGAGGGGGGGCTCAATGAGCAGTTCTTC. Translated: CATSRVEGGLNEQFF.